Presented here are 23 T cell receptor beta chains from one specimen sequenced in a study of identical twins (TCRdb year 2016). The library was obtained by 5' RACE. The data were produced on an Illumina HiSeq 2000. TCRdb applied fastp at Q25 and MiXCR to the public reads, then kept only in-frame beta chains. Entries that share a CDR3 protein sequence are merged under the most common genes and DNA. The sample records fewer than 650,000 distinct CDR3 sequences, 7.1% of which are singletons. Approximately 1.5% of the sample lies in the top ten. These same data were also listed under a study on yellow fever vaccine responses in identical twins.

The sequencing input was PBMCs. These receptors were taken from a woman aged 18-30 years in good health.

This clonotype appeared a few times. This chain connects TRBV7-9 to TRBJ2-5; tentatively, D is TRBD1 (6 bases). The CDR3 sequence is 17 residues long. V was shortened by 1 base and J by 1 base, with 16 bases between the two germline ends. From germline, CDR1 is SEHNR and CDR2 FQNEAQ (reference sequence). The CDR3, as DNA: TGTGCCAGCAGCTTAGGTAGGGGGATTCCCGGCCAAGAGACCCAGTACTTC. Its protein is CASSLGRGIPGQETQYF.

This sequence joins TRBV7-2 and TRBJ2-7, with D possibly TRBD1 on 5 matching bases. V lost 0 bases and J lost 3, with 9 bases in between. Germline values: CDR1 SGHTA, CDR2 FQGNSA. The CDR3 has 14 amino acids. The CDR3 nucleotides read TGTGCCAGCAGCTTAGCAAGGGGTAGCTACGAGCAGTACGTC. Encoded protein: CASSLARGSYEQYV.

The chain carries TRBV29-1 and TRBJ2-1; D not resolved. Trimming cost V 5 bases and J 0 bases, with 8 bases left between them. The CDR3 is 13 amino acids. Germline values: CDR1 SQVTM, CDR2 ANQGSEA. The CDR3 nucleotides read TGCAGCGTTAGGTCAGGCTCCTACAATGAGCAGTTCTTC. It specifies CSVRSGSYNEQFF.

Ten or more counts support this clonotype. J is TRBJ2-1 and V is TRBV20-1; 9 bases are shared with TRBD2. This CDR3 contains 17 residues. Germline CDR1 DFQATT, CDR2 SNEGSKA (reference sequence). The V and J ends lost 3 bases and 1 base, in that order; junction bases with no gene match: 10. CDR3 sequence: CSARSSGGPTSYNEQFF. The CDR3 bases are TGCAGTGCTAGGTCCAGCGGGGGGCCCACGTCCTACAATGAGCAGTTCTTC.

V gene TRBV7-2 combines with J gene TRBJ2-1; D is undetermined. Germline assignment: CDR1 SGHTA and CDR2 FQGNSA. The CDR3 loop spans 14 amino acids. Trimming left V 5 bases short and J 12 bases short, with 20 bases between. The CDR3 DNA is TGTGCCAGCAGCCCTCGGACCCACTCGTTGGGGCAGTTCTTC. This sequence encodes CASSPRTHSLGQFF.

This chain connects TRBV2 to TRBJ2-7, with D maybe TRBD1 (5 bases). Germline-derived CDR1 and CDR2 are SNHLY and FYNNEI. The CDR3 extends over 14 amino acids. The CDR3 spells CAGSPWGTSYEQYF. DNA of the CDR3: TGTGCTGGCTCCCCCTGGGGCACCTCCTACGAGCAGTACTTC.

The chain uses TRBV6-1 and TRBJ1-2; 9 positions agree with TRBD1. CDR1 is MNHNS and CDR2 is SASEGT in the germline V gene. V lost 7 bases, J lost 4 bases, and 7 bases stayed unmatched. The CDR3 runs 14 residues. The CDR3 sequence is CASTPGQGVYGYTF. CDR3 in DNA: TGTGCCAGCACCCCGGGACAGGGCGTCTATGGCTACACCTTC.

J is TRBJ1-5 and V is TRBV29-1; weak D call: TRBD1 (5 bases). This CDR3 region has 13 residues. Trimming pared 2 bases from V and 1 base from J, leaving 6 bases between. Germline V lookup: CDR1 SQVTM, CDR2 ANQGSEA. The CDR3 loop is CSVESGSNQPQHF. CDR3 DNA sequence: TGCAGCGTTGAATCAGGGAGCAATCAGCCCCAGCATTTT.

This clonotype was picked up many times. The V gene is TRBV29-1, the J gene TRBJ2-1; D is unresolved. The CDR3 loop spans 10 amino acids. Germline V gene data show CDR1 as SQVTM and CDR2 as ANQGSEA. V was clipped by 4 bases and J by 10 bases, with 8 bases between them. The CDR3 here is CSVGTREQFF. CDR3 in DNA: TGCAGCGTTGGAACGCGGGAGCAGTTCTTC.

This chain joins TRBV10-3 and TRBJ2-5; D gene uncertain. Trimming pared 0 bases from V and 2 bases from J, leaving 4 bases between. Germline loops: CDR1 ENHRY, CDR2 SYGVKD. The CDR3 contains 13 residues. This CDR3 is CAISESFQETQYF. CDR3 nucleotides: TGTGCCATCAGTGAGTCATTTCAAGAGACCCAGTACTTC.

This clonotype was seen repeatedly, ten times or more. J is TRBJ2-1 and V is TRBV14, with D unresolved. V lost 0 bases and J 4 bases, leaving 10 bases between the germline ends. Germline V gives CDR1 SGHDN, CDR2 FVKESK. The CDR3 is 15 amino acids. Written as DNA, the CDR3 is TGTGCCAGCAGCCAAGATAGGTTCCCATACAATGAGCAGTTCTTC. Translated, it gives CASSQDRFPYNEQFF. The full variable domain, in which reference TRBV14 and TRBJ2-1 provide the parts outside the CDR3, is EAGVTQFPSHSVIEKGQTVTLRCDPISGHDNLYWYRRVMGKEIKFLLHFVKESKQDESGMPNNRFLAERTGGTYSTLKVQPAELEDSGVYFCASSQDRFPYNEQFFGPGTRLTVL.

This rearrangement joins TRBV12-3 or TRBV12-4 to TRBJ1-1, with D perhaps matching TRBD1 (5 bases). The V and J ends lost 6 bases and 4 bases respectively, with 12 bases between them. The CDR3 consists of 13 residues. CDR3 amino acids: CASSRDPATEAFF. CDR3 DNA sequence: TGTGCCAGCAGCCGGGACCCGGCCACTGAAGCTTTCTTT.

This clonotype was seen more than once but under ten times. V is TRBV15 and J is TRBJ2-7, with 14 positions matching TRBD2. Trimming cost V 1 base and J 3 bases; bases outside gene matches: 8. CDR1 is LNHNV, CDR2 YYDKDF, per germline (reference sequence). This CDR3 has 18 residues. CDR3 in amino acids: CATSRAWGTSGGYYEQYF. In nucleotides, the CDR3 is TGTGCCACCAGCAGAGCGTGGGGGACTAGCGGGGGATACTACGAGCAGTACTTC.

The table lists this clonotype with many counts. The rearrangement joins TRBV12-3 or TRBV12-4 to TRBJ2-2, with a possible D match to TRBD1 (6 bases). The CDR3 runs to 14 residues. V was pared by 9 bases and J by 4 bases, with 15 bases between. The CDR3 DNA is TGTGCCAGTTCCAGGGGACGGGTCACCGGGGAGCTGTTTTTT. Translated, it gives CASSRGRVTGELFF.

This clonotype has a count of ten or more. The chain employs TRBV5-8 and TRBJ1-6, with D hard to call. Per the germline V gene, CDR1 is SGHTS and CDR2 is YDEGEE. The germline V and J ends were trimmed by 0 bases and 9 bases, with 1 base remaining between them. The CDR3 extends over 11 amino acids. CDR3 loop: CASSLVSPLHF. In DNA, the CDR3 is TGTGCCAGCAGCTTGGTTTCACCCCTCCACTTT.

The CDR3 region has the DNA TGTGCCAGCAGCGTCCCGACCGGGACAGGGACTTACGAGCAGTACTTC. Translated: CASSVPTGTGTYEQYF. V is TRBV7-9 and J is TRBJ2-7; 9 bases line up with TRBD1. The ends lost 5 bases at V and 4 bases at J; junction bases unmatched: 12. CDR1 and CDR2 (germline): SEHNR, FQNEAQ (reference sequence). The CDR3 sequence is 16 residues long.

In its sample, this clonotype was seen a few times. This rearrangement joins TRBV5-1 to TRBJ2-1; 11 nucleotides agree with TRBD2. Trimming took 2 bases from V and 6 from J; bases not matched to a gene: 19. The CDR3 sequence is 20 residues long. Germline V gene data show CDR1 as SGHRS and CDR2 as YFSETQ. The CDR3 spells CASSFWFGTSGGTTLNEQFF. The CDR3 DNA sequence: TGCGCCAGCAGCTTTTGGTTTGGCACTAGCGGGGGTACGACTCTCAATGAGCAGTTCTTC.

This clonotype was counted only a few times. The CDR3, as DNA: TGTGCCAGCAGCCTGTTGAGTAGCGGGGTCGCCAAAAACATTCAGTACTTC. Amino acid sequence: CASSLLSSGVAKNIQYF. The chain joins TRBV5-6 to TRBJ2-4; 8 nucleotides agree with TRBD2. Germline CDR1 is SGHDT and CDR2 is YYEEEE. This CDR3 spans 17 amino acids. V was clipped by 4 bases and J by 1 base; unmatched bases: 10.

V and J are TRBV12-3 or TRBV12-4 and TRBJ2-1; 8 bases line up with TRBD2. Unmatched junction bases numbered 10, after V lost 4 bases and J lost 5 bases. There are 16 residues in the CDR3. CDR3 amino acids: CASSSARASGHNEQFF. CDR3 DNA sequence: TGTGCCAGCAGTTCCGCGAGGGCTAGCGGGCACAATGAGCAGTTCTTC.

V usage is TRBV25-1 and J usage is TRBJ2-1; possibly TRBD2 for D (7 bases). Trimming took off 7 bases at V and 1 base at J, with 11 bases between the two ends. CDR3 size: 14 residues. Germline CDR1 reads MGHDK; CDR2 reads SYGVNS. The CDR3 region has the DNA TGTGCCAGCATTGAGGGGGGGTCCTACAATGAGCAGTTCTTC. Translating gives CASIEGGSYNEQFF.

As DNA, the CDR3 is TGTGCCATCAGGCCGGGGGGGCGGGAGACCCAGTACTTC. Protein: CAIRPGGRETQYF. V usage is TRBV10-3 and J usage is TRBJ2-5, with 8 bases aligning to TRBD2. The V gene end was trimmed by 6 bases and the J gene end by 5 bases; junction bases not matched to a gene: 5. There are 13 residues in the CDR3. CDR1 and CDR2 (germline): ENHRY, SYGVKD.

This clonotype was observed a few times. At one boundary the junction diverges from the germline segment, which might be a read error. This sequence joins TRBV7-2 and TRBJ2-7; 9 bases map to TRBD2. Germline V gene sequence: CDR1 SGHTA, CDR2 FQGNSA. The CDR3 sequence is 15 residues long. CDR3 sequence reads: CASTNGLATSYQQYF. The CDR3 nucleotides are TGTGCCAGCACCAACGGACTAGCGACATCCTACCAGCAGTACTTC.

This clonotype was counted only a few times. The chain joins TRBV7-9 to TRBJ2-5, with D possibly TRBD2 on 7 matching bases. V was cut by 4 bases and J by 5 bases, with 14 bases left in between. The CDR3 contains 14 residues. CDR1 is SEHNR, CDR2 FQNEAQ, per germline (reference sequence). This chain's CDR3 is CASSSSRGAETQYF. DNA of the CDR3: TGTGCCAGCAGCTCATCCCGGGGGGCGGAGACCCAGTACTTC.